This entry lists 7 T cell receptor beta chains sequenced from one sample in a study of T cell responses to AZD1222 COVID-19 vaccine. Measured with immunoSEQ multiplex PCR; TCRdb has only the in-frame clones, and not every one. The sample includes roughly 150,000 clones, around 85% of them seen just once. This material consisted of peripheral blood, taken 28 days after the second AZD1222 dose. The receptors derive from an adult who received the AZD1222 COVID-19 vaccine.

The V and J genes are TRBV11-2 and TRBJ1-1; D is perhaps TRBD1 (5 bases). Per germline, CDR1 SGHAT and CDR2 FQNNGV. V lost 4 bases, J lost 0 bases, and 9 bases lay in between. The CDR3 sequence is 14 residues long. The CDR3 DNA sequence: TGTGCCAGCAGCTCAGGGAACTTGAACACTGAAGCTTTCTTT. This translates into CASSSGNLNTEAFF. Full variable domain (outside the CDR3, taken from reference TRBV11-2 and TRBJ1-1): EAGVAQSPRYKIIEKRQSVAFWCNPISGHATLYWYQQILGQGPKLLIQFQNNGVVDDSQLPKDRFSAERLKGVDSTLKIQPAKLEDSAVYLCASSSGNLNTEAFFGQGTRLTVV.

The chain carries TRBV19 and TRBJ1-5; 10 bases agree with TRBD1. This CDR3 is 14 amino acids long. The ends lost 6 bases at V and 7 bases at J; junction bases unmatched: 6. From germline, CDR1 is LNHDA and CDR2 SQIVND (reference sequence). CDR3 DNA: TGTGCCAGTAGCTGGACAGGGGGAGGCCAGCCCCAGCATTTT. Protein: CASSWTGGGQPQHF.

The gene calls are TRBV10-3 and TRBJ1-1; tentative D call: TRBD1 (6 bases). Trimming pared 1 base from V and 6 bases from J, leaving 12 bases between. The germline V gene encodes CDR1 ENHRY and CDR2 SYGVKD. The CDR3 length is 14 residues. The CDR3 DNA follows: TGTGCCATCAGTGAGTATACCGGGGGCGCTGAAGCTTTCTTT. Translated: CAISEYTGGAEAFF.

The V and J genes are TRBV7-9 and TRBJ2-1; 12 positions agree with TRBD2. Germline CDR1 reads SEHNR; CDR2 reads FQNEAQ (reference sequence). The CDR3 runs 15 residues. With V trimmed by 1 base and J by 7 bases, 2 bases remained unmatched. DNA of the CDR3: TGTGCCAGCAGCTTAGACGGGACTAGCGGGAATGAGCAGTTCTTC. As protein: CASSLDGTSGNEQFF.

The chain is built from TRBV29-1 and TRBJ2-2; unclear D gene. CDR3 length: 15 amino acids. The germline CDR1 and CDR2 sequences are SQVTM and ANQGSEA. Trimming stripped 4 bases from V and 1 base from J, with 13 bases between. The CDR3 loop is CSVGWATGNTGELFF. The CDR3 DNA reads TGCAGCGTTGGTTGGGCGACTGGGAACACCGGGGAGCTGTTTTTT.

The CDR3 DNA is TGTGCCAGCAGCTACACAGGGCCTCGGGGCTACACCTTC. Its translation: CASSYTGPRGYTF. J is TRBJ1-2 and V is TRBV12-3 or TRBV12-4; D may be TRBD1 (6 bases). The CDR3 runs to 13 residues. With 6 bases removed from V and 8 bases from J, the gap between germline ends came to 16 bases.

This sequence joins TRBV21-1 and TRBJ1-1. TRBV21-1 is flagged as a pseudogene. CDR3 length: 16 residues. This CDR3 is CASSKVITPPNTEAFF. The CDR3 bases are TGTGCCAGCAGCAAAGTAATTACCCCCCCGAACACTGAAGCTTTCTTT.